The clone carrying this TCR beta chain was observed many times. Antigen unknown. From the 5' RACE reads, TCRdb called clonotypes with MiXCR, one entry per CDR3 protein. The data show about 260,000 distinct CDR3 sequences, around 5.3% seen once. The data were taken from a study of T cells after yellow fever vaccination. Trimming cost V 2 bases and J 1 base; bases outside gene matches: 10. The germline CDR1 and CDR2 sequences are SGHDT and YYEEEE. There are 17 residues in the CDR3. Study-wide findings and caveats: The booster saw the reappearance of most primary-vaccination clones (roughly 95% CD4, about 88% CD8). Abundant clonotypes from the bulk population could get into FACS-sorted repertoires as contaminants.

Sequenced material: CD4+ T cells sorted from PBMCs, taken on the day of the yellow fever booster vaccination. The chain is built from TRBV5-6 and TRBJ2-3; 7 nucleotides match TRBD2. This clonotype was sampled from a man between 18 and 35 years old who received the YFV17D yellow fever vaccine. CDR3: CASSLILAGVRTDTQYF. The CDR3 DNA reads TGTGCCAGCAGCTTAATTTTGGCGGGGGTCCGCACAGATACGCAGTATTTT.